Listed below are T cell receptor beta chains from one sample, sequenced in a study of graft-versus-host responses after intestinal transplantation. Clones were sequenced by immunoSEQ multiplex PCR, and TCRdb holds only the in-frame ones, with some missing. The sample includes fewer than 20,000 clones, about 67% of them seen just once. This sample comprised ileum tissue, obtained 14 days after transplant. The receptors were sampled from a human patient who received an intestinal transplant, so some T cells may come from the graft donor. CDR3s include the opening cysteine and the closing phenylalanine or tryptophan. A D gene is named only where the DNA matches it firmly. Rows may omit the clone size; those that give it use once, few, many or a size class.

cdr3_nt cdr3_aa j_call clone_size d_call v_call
TGCGCCAGCAGAGACCTCTTCGGGGTCGTCTTTAAAACGGCCGGGGAGCTGTTTTTT CASRDLFGVVFKTAGELFF TRBJ2-2 . . TRBV10-1
TGCGCCAGCAGCAGCGGAGGATACAATGAGCAGTTCTTC CASSSGGYNEQFF TRBJ2-1 . . TRBV5-1
TGCGCCAGCAGTGACGGGTACTACGAGCAGTACTTC CASSDGYYEQYF TRBJ2-7 . . TRBV10-2
TGTGCCAGCAGTTGGACTAGCGGGAGCGAGCAGTACTTC CASSWTSGSEQYF TRBJ2-7 . TRBD2 TRBV6-5
TGTGCCAGCAGCTTAAACTGGGGGGCCTACAATGAGCAGTTCTTC CASSLNWGAYNEQFF TRBJ2-1 . . TRBV7-6
TGTGCCAGCAGTTTCAACGGAAATTCACCCCTCCACTTT CASSFNGNSPLHF TRBJ1-6 . . TRBV27
TGTGCCAGCAGCGCCCGGGACAGGGACCATGGCTACACCTTC CASSARDRDHGYTF TRBJ1-2 . TRBD1 TRBV9
TGTGCCAGCAGCCCCTCGGTTGACTCTCCTCCATACGAGCAGTACTTC CASSPSVDSPPYEQYF TRBJ2-7 . . TRBV28
TGCGCCAGCAGCCAAGGACTAGCGGGAGGTTACACCGGGGAGCTGTTTTTT CASSQGLAGGYTGELFF TRBJ2-2 . TRBD2 TRBV4-1
TGTGCCAGCAGTGCCGAGACAGGGGTAGTAAAACTGTTTTTT CASSAETGVVKLFF TRBJ1-4 . TRBD1 TRBV6-1
TGTGCCAGCAGTGACGAAGGAGGCTCTGGGGCCAACGTCCTGACTTTC CASSDEGGSGANVLTF TRBJ2-6 . . TRBV6-4
TGCGCCAGCAGCCTCGGGACACCCACCAGCAATGAGCAGTTCTTC CASSLGTPTSNEQFF TRBJ2-1 . . TRBV4-1
TGTGCCACCGAAGGAGGGAGCTACTCTGGAAACACCATATATTTT CATEGGSYSGNTIYF TRBJ1-3 . . TRBV25-1
TGTGCCAGTAGTACAACTAGCACAGATACGCAGTATTTT CASSTTSTDTQYF TRBJ2-3 once . TRBV19
TGCAGTGCTAGACAGGGTGGCTACACCTTC CSARQGGYTF TRBJ1-2 . . TRBV20-1
TGTGCCAGCAGCTTACAGGATGGCTACACCTTC CASSLQDGYTF TRBJ1-2 . . TRBV5-6
TGTGCCAGTAGTATCATGGGGGGTGAGCAGTTCTTC CASSIMGGEQFF TRBJ2-1 . . TRBV19
TGTGCCAGTAGTATAGTTCGTTGGTCAGGGGGCGGTCAGCCCCAGCATTTT CASSIVRWSGGGQPQHF TRBJ1-5 few TRBD1 TRBV19
TGCGCCAGCAGCTTGGAGGCGGGGTCGGCTACCGAGCAGTACTTC CASSLEAGSATEQYF TRBJ2-7 . . TRBV5-1
TGTGCCAGCAGCCCCGTTGGGGGCTCCCCCGCCCCCACCTACGAGCAGTACTTC CASSPVGGSPAPTYEQYF TRBJ2-7 . . TRBV4-2
TGCGCCAGCAGCCAAGAATATGGCGGGGGGGGCCCCGGGGAGCTGTTTTTT CASSQEYGGGGPGELFF TRBJ2-2 . TRBD2 TRBV4-1
TGCGCCAGCAGCCAACTACCTCACAATGAGCAGTTCTTC CASSQLPHNEQFF TRBJ2-1 . . TRBV4-1
TGTGCCTGGAGCACCACGGGTGGGGCGACTGAGCAGTTCTTC CAWSTTGGATEQFF TRBJ2-1 once . TRBV30
TGTGCCAGCAGCCGACAAGGACTGAACAATGAGCAGTTCTTC CASSRQGLNNEQFF TRBJ2-1 . . TRBV11-2
TGTGCCAGCAGCTCGACTAGCGGGAGTCGACAAGAGACCCAGTACTTC CASSSTSGSRQETQYF TRBJ2-5 . TRBD2 TRBV13
TGTGCCAGCAGCTTAGGTCATAGTTCGATGAATGAGCAGTTCTTC CASSLGHSSMNEQFF TRBJ2-1 . . TRBV11-2
TGTGCCAGCAGTCCCCAGGACCAGAATGAGCAGTTCTTC CASSPQDQNEQFF TRBJ2-1 . . TRBV28
TGCGCCAGCAGTGGAAGTCCTCCCTACAATGAGCAGTTCTTC CASSGSPPYNEQFF TRBJ2-1 . . TRBV10-1
TGCGCCAGCAGCCAAGATAGCAGGGAGGACTATGGCTACACCTTC CASSQDSREDYGYTF TRBJ1-2 few . TRBV4-1
TGCGCCAGCAGCTTGGGTGTGGGTAGAGAGACCCAGTACTTC CASSLGVGRETQYF TRBJ2-5 . . TRBV5-1
TGTGCCACCGATTTTGACAGGGTAAAACTAGCCAAAAACATTCAGTACTTC CATDFDRVKLAKNIQYF TRBJ2-4 . TRBD1 TRBV7-3
TGTGCCAGCAGCAAAGGGAGGGCCCGCACAGATACGCAGTATTTT CASSKGRARTDTQYF TRBJ2-3 . . TRBV21-1
TGTGCCAGCAGCTTAGTTTCCGGGGGCAACGAGCAGTACTTC CASSLVSGGNEQYF TRBJ2-7 medium-sized . TRBV7-8
TGCGCCAGCAGGGAGGGGGGATATAGCAATCAGCCCCAGCATTTT CASREGGYSNQPQHF TRBJ1-5 . . TRBV5-1
TGCGCCAGCAGCGCGGGATGGATGAACACTGAAGCTTTCTTT CASSAGWMNTEAFF TRBJ1-1 few . TRBV5-1
TGTGCCAGCAGCCAAGATTTGGACAGGGTCTATGGCTACACCTTC CASSQDLDRVYGYTF TRBJ1-2 . TRBD1 TRBV4-2
TGCGCCAGCAGCTTGGGGGGACAGAGTTATGGCTACACCTTC CASSLGGQSYGYTF TRBJ1-2 few TRBD1 TRBV5-1
TGTGCCAGTAGTATAACGTGGGTCGGCAATCAGCCCCAGCATTTT CASSITWVGNQPQHF TRBJ1-5 . . TRBV19
TGTGCCATCAGTGAGGGACAGGCCAATCAGCCCCAGCATTTT CAISEGQANQPQHF TRBJ1-5 few TRBD1 TRBV10-3
TGTGCCAGCAGCTCCGACCGGGATCCGCCCCAGCATTTT CASSSDRDPPQHF TRBJ1-5 . . TRBV5-3
TGTGCCAGCAGTGATACGACCCCCTGGCCCCAGCATTTT CASSDTTPWPQHF TRBJ1-5 . . TRBV6-1
TGTGCCAGCAGCCCACCGCTAGCGGTTACCGGGGAGCTGTTTTTT CASSPPLAVTGELFF TRBJ2-2 . TRBD2 TRBV5-6
TGTGCCAGCAGCCAAGAGCTCCTGGGCCTGTCTTTAGACACCGGGGAGCTGTTTTTT CASSQELLGLSLDTGELFF TRBJ2-2 . . TRBV4-2
TGTGCCAGCAGCTTGTCCCTGAACACTGAAGCTTTCTTT CASSLSLNTEAFF TRBJ1-1 few . TRBV5-4
TGTGCCAGCAGCTCTAGGGACTGTCGATTGGACGAGCAGTACTTC CASSSRDCRLDEQYF TRBJ2-7 . . TRBV7-9
TGCGCCAGCAGCCTCCCCGCTAGCGGGAGTACAGATACGCAGTATTTT CASSLPASGSTDTQYF TRBJ2-3 . TRBD2 TRBV4-1
TGTGCCAGCAGCTCCACTAGCGGGACCACCGGGGAGCTGTTTTTT CASSSTSGTTGELFF TRBJ2-2 . TRBD2 TRBV7-3
TGTGCCTGGAGTGGAGGGACAGAACAGCATGAAGCTTTCTTT CAWSGGTEQHEAFF TRBJ1-1 few TRBD1 TRBV30
TGTGCCAGCAGTTACTGGACAGGGCGTCGGACCTACGAGCAGTACTTC CASSYWTGRRTYEQYF TRBJ2-7 . TRBD1 TRBV6-5
TGTGCCAGCAGCTACAGGGGGGACGAGCAGTACTTC CASSYRGDEQYF TRBJ2-7 . TRBD1 TRBV7-3
TGTGCCAGCAAAAATAGCGGGAGCTACAATGAGCAGTTCTTC CASKNSGSYNEQFF TRBJ2-1 . TRBD2 TRBV27
TGTGCCAGCAGTTACTCCCCGGGGGGAAACACCATATATTTT CASSYSPGGNTIYF TRBJ1-3 . . TRBV6-5
TGTGCCAGCAGCTTACAGGGCGGCTACACCTTC CASSLQGGYTF TRBJ1-2 few . TRBV5-6